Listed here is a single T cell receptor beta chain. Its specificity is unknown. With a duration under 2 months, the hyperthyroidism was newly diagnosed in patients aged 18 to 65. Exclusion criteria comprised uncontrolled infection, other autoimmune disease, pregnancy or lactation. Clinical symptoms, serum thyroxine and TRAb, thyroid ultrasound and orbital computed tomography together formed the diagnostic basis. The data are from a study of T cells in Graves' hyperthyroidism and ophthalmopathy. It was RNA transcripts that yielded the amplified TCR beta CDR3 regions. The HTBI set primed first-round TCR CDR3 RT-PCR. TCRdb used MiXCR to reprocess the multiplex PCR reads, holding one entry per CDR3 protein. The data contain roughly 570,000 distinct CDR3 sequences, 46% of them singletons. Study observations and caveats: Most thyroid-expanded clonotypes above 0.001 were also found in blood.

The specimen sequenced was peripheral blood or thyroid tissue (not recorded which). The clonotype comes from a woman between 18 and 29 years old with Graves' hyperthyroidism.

The CDR3 DNA sequence: TGCAGTGCTGGGGATACCGGGACGGCGTTTGGGGAGCCCCAGCATTTT. Protein product: CSAGDTGTAFGEPQHF. The rearrangement joins TRBV20-1 to TRBJ1-5; a weak D match, TRBD1 (5 bases). Germline V gene lookup returns CDR1 DFQATT and CDR2 SNEGSKA (reference sequence). The CDR3 length is 16 residues. Trimming stripped 5 bases from V and 8 bases from J, with 25 bases between.